This TCR beta chain was found in a study of control samples from healthy donors and cancer patients. Only in-frame clones appear in the TCRdb table, and some are missing; sequencing was by immunoSEQ multiplex PCR. The data contain fewer than 200,000 clones, nearly 96% of them singletons. The CDR3 is made up of 14 amino acids. V lost 5 bases and J lost 4, with 14 bases in between. CDR1 is MDHEN, CDR2 SYDVKM, per germline. This chain links TRBV28 with TRBJ1-1, with a tentative D call TRBD1 (5 bases). The sample taken for sequencing was blood. This TCR was recovered from a woman in her twenties or thirties in good health. CDR3 in DNA: TGTGCCAGCAGTCTGGGACTGATGACCACTGAAGCTTTCTTT. It yields the protein CASSLGLMTTEAFF. Full variable domain (missing parts from reference TRBV28 and TRBJ1-1): DVKVTQSSRYLVKRTGEKVFLECVQDMDHENMFWYRQDPGLGLRLIYFSYDVKMKEKGDIPEGYSVSREKKERFSLILESASTNQTSMYLCASSLGLMTTEAFFGQGTRLTVV.